These 23 T cell receptor beta chains were all obtained from the same sample, sequenced in a study. MiXCR, applied by TCRdb to the 5' RACE reads, yields one record per CDR3 protein. The table records 25,000 to 35,000 distinct CDR3 sequences, approximately 25% of them present only once. Sequenced material: memory CD4+ T cells sorted from blood. Subset here: memory CD4+ T cells, CD4+CD45RO+CD25-. The receptors were sampled from a female donor with breast cancer.

This clonotype was counted only a few times. The CDR3 sequence: CASSKTGDDEKLFF. DNA of the CDR3: TGTGCCAGCAGCAAGACAGGGGATGATGAAAAACTGTTTTTT. The V gene is TRBV27, the J gene TRBJ1-4; 8 positions match TRBD1. This CDR3 has 14 residues. Germline CDR1 and CDR2: MNHEY and SMNVEV (reference sequence). V lost 6 bases and J lost 6; bases outside the gene matches: 6.

The chain has TRBV24-1 and TRBJ2-2; D perhaps matches TRBD1 (6 bases). The V gene's germline CDR1 is KGHDR and CDR2 SFDVKD. With 2 bases removed from V and 2 bases from J, the gap between germline ends came to 14 bases. This CDR3 is built from 17 residues. CDR3 region: CATSDSARTANTGELFF. The CDR3 coding sequence is TGTGCCACCAGTGATTCTGCAAGGACAGCTAACACCGGGGAGCTGTTTTTT.

The gene calls are TRBV7-9 and TRBJ1-3, with a weak D call TRBD1 (5 bases). Germline loops: CDR1 SEHNR, CDR2 FQNEAQ (reference sequence). This CDR3 comprises 16 residues. The ends were cut back, 6 bases at V and 1 base at J, with 16 bases in the middle. CDR3 residues: CASRSSKQDSGNTIYF. CDR3 DNA: TGTGCCAGCAGGTCCAGCAAACAGGATTCTGGAAACACCATATATTTT.

This clonotype was seen a handful of times. This CDR3 is CASSPLPGGQPNDEQFF. Here the CDR3 DNA reads TGTGCCAGCAGCCCTCTCCCAGGGGGCCAACCAAACGATGAGCAGTTCTTC. The rearrangement uses TRBV7-9 and TRBJ2-1; 8 nucleotides align to TRBD1. Looked up from germline, CDR1 is SEHNR and CDR2 is FQNEAQ (reference sequence). The CDR3 contains 17 residues. J was trimmed by 8 bases and V by 5 bases; bases with no gene match: 17.

The chain combines TRBV9 with TRBJ2-1, with 9 bases that match TRBD2. Trimming at V came to 0 bases and at J to 7 bases, leaving 14 bases not matched to a gene. Germline values: CDR1 SGDLS, CDR2 YYNGEE. This CDR3 region has 18 residues. The DNA for the CDR3 is TGTGCCAGCAGCGTAGCCCCCTTTAGCGGGAGTGGGGATAATGAGCAGTTCTTC. It codes for CASSVAPFSGSGDNEQFF.

The J gene is TRBJ1-2, the V gene TRBV30; TRBD1 is a possible D gene (5 bases). CDR1 is GTSNPN, CDR2 SVGIG, per germline (reference sequence). V was cut by 0 bases and J by 7 bases, with 15 bases left in between. The CDR3 spans 14 residues. CDR3 nucleotide sequence: TGTGCCTGGAGTGTACCGGAGGGGAACGGTGGCTACACCTTC. Translation: CAWSVPEGNGGYTF.

The V and J genes are TRBV12-3 or TRBV12-4 and TRBJ1-5; perhaps TRBD1 as D (6 bases). This CDR3 is built from 13 residues. V lost 3 bases to trimming and J lost 5 bases, with 8 bases between them. CDR3 sequence: CASSFAGDQPQHF. The CDR3 DNA reads TGTGCCAGCAGTTTTGCAGGGGATCAGCCCCAGCATTTT.

This clonotype appeared many times. The chain couples TRBV4-2 to TRBJ1-4; maybe TRBD1 (5 bases). The CDR3 is 13 amino acids. V was shortened by 4 bases and J by 7 bases, with 10 bases between the two germline ends. Germline V gives CDR1 LGHNA, CDR2 YNFKEQ. CDR3 in DNA: TGTGCCAGCAGCCTAGGGGATGGTGAAAAACTGTTTTTT. It specifies CASSLGDGEKLFF.

Turning to this clonotype: The DNA is omitted, as the CDR3 cannot be located on it reliably, and the CDR3 follows TCRdb's listing. The V call is TRBV12-3 or TRBV12-4, the J call TRBJ1-5; the DNA was not used to check the table's D call, TRBD1. The CDR3 contains 14 residues when both ends are counted. The CDR3: CASSFAGGNQPRHF.

This clonotype was recorded once. The chain carries TRBV6-1 and TRBJ1-2; D remains unclear. Trimming took off 4 bases at V and 5 bases at J, with 5 bases between the two ends. Germline V lookup: CDR1 MNHNS, CDR2 SASEGT. This CDR3 has 11 amino acids. The CDR3 protein is CASSVLYGYTF. The CDR3, as DNA: TGTGCCAGCAGTGTGTTATATGGCTACACCTTC.

About this clonotype: This sequence may be a read error, since a much larger clone differs from it by one base. J is TRBJ2-2 and V is TRBV7-2, with TRBD2 identical over 9 bases. The CDR3 length is 15 residues. Germline V CDR1 and CDR2: SGHTA, FQGNSA. V shed 5 bases, J shed 4 bases, and the junction held 5 bases outside the gene matches. CDR3 loop: CASSLGGRATGELFF. The CDR3 nucleotides read TGTGCCAGCAGCCTCGGCGGGAGGGCCACCGGGGAGCTGTTTTTT.

There are many counts of this clonotype. The chain uses TRBV10-3 and TRBJ2-7; 7 bases map to TRBD1. J lost 5 bases, V lost 4 bases, and 2 bases had no gene match. This CDR3 comprises 12 residues. Germline V gene lookup returns CDR1 ENHRY and CDR2 SYGVKD. The CDR3 DNA reads TGTGCCATCAGTGGTCAGGGGGACGAGCAGTACTTC. Translating gives CAISGQGDEQYF.

V and J are TRBV28 and TRBJ2-7, with a weak D call TRBD1 (6 bases). The CDR3 spans 15 residues. Trimming took off 1 base at V and 2 bases at J, with 12 bases between the two ends. The germline CDR1 and CDR2 sequences are MDHEN and SYDVKM. The CDR3 region is CASSLSQGPAYEQYF. In DNA, the CDR3 is TGTGCCAGCAGTTTATCCCAGGGGCCGGCCTACGAGCAGTACTTC.

At least ten counts were recorded for this clonotype. The chain is built from TRBV20-1 and TRBJ1-4; maybe TRBD1 (6 bases). This CDR3 comprises 17 residues. Per germline, CDR1 DFQATT and CDR2 SNEGSKA (reference sequence). The ends were cut back, 0 bases at V and 7 bases at J, with 21 bases in the middle. Here the CDR3 DNA reads TGCAGTGCTAGAGATCTTCGACAGGCCCGGAGCCGTGAAAAACTGTTTTTT. Protein sequence: CSARDLRQARSREKLFF.

This clonotype was picked up one time. Here the CDR3 DNA reads TGTGCCACAGGAACCCGGGACGGTCTCACAGATACGCAGTATTTT. Translated, it gives CATGTRDGLTDTQYF. The J gene is TRBJ2-3, the V gene TRBV15; D may match TRBD1 or TRBD2 (5 bases each). Germline assignment: CDR1 LNHNV and CDR2 YYDKDF (reference sequence). This CDR3 region has 15 residues. The V gene lost 9 bases and the J gene lost 2 bases, with 18 bases spanning the gap. Full variable domain (remainder filled in from reference TRBV15 and TRBJ2-3): DAMVIQNPRYQVTQFGKPVTLSCSQTLNHNVMYWYQQKSSQAPKLLFHYYDKDFNNEADTPDNFQSRRPNTSFCFLDIRSPGLGDTAMYLCATGTRDGLTDTQYFGPGTRLTVL.

The chain employs TRBV6-2 or TRBV6-3 and TRBJ2-1, with D perhaps matching TRBD2 (6 bases). Germline lookup yields CDR1 MNHEY and CDR2 SVGEGT. The CDR3 is 18 amino acids. Trimming shortened V by 2 bases and J by 3 bases, and 20 bases separated the two germline ends. The CDR3 protein is CASSYLEKTSLIYNEQFF. CDR3 DNA: TGTGCCAGCAGTTACCTCGAGAAAACTAGCCTCATCTACAATGAGCAGTTCTTC.

This clonotype was recorded a few times. V gene TRBV9 combines with J gene TRBJ2-6; D ambiguous. V lost 4 bases and J 0 bases, leaving 26 bases between the germline ends. Per the germline V gene, CDR1 is SGDLS and CDR2 is YYNGEE. The CDR3 is 21 residues long. CDR3 loop: CASSTSRPRPSTPSGANVLTF. CDR3 in DNA: TGTGCCAGCAGCACCAGCCGGCCCAGGCCCTCGACCCCCTCTGGGGCCAACGTCCTGACTTTC.

The rearrangement links TRBV4-1 to TRBJ2-7, with 9 bases lining up with TRBD2. V shed 4 bases and J 5 bases; nucleotides not matched to a gene: 15. CDR1 is MGHRA and CDR2 is YSYEKL in the germline V gene. The CDR3 runs to 17 residues. The CDR3 loop is CASSPAEVAGDLHEQYF. The CDR3 DNA reads TGCGCCAGCAGCCCTGCTGAGGTAGCGGGAGACCTCCACGAGCAGTACTTC.

J is TRBJ1-6 and V is TRBV27, with D tentatively TRBD1 (5 bases). Per germline, CDR1 MNHEY and CDR2 SMNVEV (reference sequence). This CDR3 contains 15 residues. V was shortened by 2 bases and J by 6 bases, with 11 bases between the two germline ends. The CDR3 nucleotides read TGTGCCAGCAGTTTACGAGGGGTCCCTAATTCACCCCTCCACTTT. Translating gives CASSLRGVPNSPLHF.

This clonotype appeared many times. CDR3 bases: TGCGCCAGCAGCTTGGACCCCAGCCGATGGGCTTTCGACGAAGCTTTCTTT. It translates to CASSLDPSRWAFDEAFF. V is TRBV5-1 and J is TRBJ1-1, with D unresolved. The CDR3 consists of 17 residues. Deletions cut 0 bases from V and 8 bases from J, with 23 bases between. CDR1 and CDR2 (germline): SGHRS, YFSETQ.

This clonotype was observed a handful of times. The chain has TRBV4-1 and TRBJ1-4, with D uncertain. The CDR3 loop spans 15 amino acids. From germline, CDR1 is MGHRA and CDR2 YSYEKL. Trimming stripped 1 base from V and 0 bases from J, with 6 bases between. Here the CDR3 DNA reads TGCGCCAGCAGCCAAGTGGCCGCAACTAATGAAAAACTGTTTTTT. This translates into CASSQVAATNEKLFF.

The chain combines TRBV3-1 with TRBJ2-1, with D perhaps matching TRBD2 (6 bases). CDR3 length: 15 amino acids. V was trimmed by 0 bases and J by 8 bases, leaving 14 bases between them. The V gene's germline CDR1 is LGHDT and CDR2 YNNKEL (reference sequence). The CDR3 spells CASSQDPGSGDEQFF. Written as DNA, the CDR3 is TGTGCCAGCAGCCAAGACCCTGGCTCGGGGGATGAGCAGTTCTTC.

V is TRBV7-9 and J is TRBJ2-1; no definite D call. This CDR3 comprises 10 residues. Per the germline V gene, CDR1 is SEHNR and CDR2 is FQNEAQ (reference sequence). CDR3: CAVESNEQFF. The CDR3 nucleotides are TGTGCTGTCGAGAGCAATGAGCAGTTCTTC.